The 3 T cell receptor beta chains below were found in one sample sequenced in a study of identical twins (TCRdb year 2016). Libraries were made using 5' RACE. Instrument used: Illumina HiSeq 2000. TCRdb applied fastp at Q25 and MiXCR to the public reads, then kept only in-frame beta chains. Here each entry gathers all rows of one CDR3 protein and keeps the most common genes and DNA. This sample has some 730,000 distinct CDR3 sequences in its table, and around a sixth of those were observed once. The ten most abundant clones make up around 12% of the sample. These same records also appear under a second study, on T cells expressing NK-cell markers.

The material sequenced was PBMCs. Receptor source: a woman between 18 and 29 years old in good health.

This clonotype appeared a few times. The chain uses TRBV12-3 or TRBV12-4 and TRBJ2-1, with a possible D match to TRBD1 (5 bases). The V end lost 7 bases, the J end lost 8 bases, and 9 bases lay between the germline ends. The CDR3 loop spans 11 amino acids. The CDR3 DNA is TGTGCCAGCACCCCCAGGGATGAGCAGTTCTTC. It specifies CASTPRDEQFF.

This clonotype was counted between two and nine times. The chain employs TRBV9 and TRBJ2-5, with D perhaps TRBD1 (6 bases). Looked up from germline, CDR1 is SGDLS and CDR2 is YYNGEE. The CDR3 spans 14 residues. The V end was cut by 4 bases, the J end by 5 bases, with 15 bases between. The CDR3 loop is CASSPDSSRETQYF. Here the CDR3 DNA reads TGTGCCAGCAGCCCGGACAGCTCCAGGGAGACCCAGTACTTC.

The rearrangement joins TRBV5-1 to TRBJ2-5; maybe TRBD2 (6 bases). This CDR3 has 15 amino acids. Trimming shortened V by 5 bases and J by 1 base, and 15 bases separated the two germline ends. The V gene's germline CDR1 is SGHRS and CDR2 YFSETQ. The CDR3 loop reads CASSHNRDFQETQYF. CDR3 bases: TGCGCCAGCAGTCATAACCGGGACTTCCAAGAGACCCAGTACTTC. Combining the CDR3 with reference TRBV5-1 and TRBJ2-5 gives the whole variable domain KAGVTQTPRYLIKTRGQQVTLSCSPISGHRSVSWYQQTPGQGLQFLFEYFSETQRNKGNFPGRFSGRQFSNSRSEMNVSTLELGDSALYLCASSHNRDFQETQYFGPGTRLLVL.